This paragraph covers one T cell receptor (beta chain) sequence. Its antigen is undetermined. The data were taken from a study of T-cell reconstitution after alpha-beta-depleted transplantation in children. Study-level findings and limits: After transplant, at about two months, alpha-beta T cells were reportedly derived from several hundred expanded graft clones. Once a year had passed after transplant, T-cell counts and diversity came mostly from newly produced T cells. Recipient T cells and thymic progenitors that survived gave rise to the high TCRbeta diversity observed at day 60 in some patients.

Unique molecular identifiers featured in how the TCRbeta library was prepared. TCRdb independently ran MiXCR on the PCR reads; one entry per CDR3 protein. The sample lists approximately 300,000 distinct CDR3 sequences, roughly a tenth occurring once. V lost 5 bases to trimming and J lost 4 bases; unmatched junction nucleotides: 8. Germline CDR1 KGHSH, CDR2 LQKENI. The CDR3 totals 15 residues. The receptor was isolated from a boy younger than two with acute myeloid leukemia, due to receive a stem cell transplant. Here the sequenced sample was PBMCs, taken before TCRalphabeta/CD19-depleted stem cell transplant. V is TRBV18 and J is TRBJ1-5; 7 bases are a match to TRBD1. CDR3 protein: CASSGDRARNQPQHF. CDR3 sequence (DNA): TGTGCCAGCTCAGGAGACAGGGCTAGAAATCAGCCCCAGCATTTT.